The entry that follows covers one T cell receptor (beta chain) sequence. The V end lost 3 bases, the J end lost 7 bases, and 9 bases lay between the germline ends. CDR3 length: 11 amino acids. Germline CDR1 is DFQATT and CDR2 is SNEGSKA (reference sequence). Measured with immunoSEQ multiplex PCR; TCRdb has only the in-frame clones, and not every one. The sample has about 89,000 clones, 85% to 95% seen once; the top ten hold around 10%. The data originate from a study of T cell responses to AZD1222 COVID-19 vaccine. The TCR comes from an adult who received the AZD1222 COVID-19 vaccine. The starting material was peripheral blood, obtained 28 days after the second AZD1222 dose. V gene TRBV20-1 combines with J gene TRBJ1-2; TRBD1 is a possible D gene (5 bases). CDR3 DNA: TGCAGTGCTAGCGGGGGGGTTGGCTACACCTTC. Translated: CSASGGVGYTF.